The entry that follows covers one T cell receptor beta chain sequence. Per germline, CDR1 SGHRS and CDR2 YFSETQ. This CDR3 spans 15 amino acids. Trimming stripped 3 bases from V and 3 bases from J, with 16 bases between. This sample is part of a study of cytomegalovirus exposure and HLA in healthy donors. With 60 Vbeta and 13 Jbeta primers, the PCR was carried out. Sequenced by immunoSEQ multiplex PCR; TCRdb stores in-frame clones only, minus some. Its table records about 130,000 clones. The clonotype originates from a man aged 30-40 years in good health and CMV-seronegative. The sequencing sample was made of PBMCs. This chain links TRBV5-1 with TRBJ2-7, with D maybe TRBD1 (6 bases). CDR3 nucleotides: TGCGCCAGCAGCTCTAAGGGGGACCCCCGCTACGAGCAGTACTTC. It codes for CASSSKGDPRYEQYF. Supplemented by reference TRBV5-1 and TRBJ2-7, the full variable domain reads KAGVTQTPRYLIKTRGQQVTLSCSPISGHRSVSWYQQTPGQGLQFLFEYFSETQRNKGNFPGRFSGRQFSNSRSEMNVSTLELGDSALYLCASSSKGDPRYEQYFGPGTRLTVT.